This T cell receptor beta chain came from a study of T cells in Graves' hyperthyroidism and ophthalmopathy. Researchers barred patients who had uncontrolled infection, other autoimmune disease, pregnancy or lactation. Clinical symptoms, serum thyroxine, TRAb, thyroid ultrasound and orbital computed tomography informed diagnoses. Researchers amplified the TCR beta CDR3 regions from RNA transcripts. RT-PCR in the first round (using the HTBI primer set) targeted the TCR CDR3. From the multiplex PCR reads, TCRdb called clonotypes with MiXCR, one entry per CDR3 protein. Altogether 480,000 or so distinct CDR3 sequences are present, about 45% being singletons, with the ten largest covering about two fifths. Study findings and constraints: Before onset, by a median of 6.5 months, the model predicted ophthalmopathy. Among thyroid clonotypes expanded above 0.001, most also appeared in blood.

CDR1 and CDR2 from the germline V gene are DFQATT and SNEGSKA (reference sequence). The CDR3 totals 16 residues. V trimming: 2 bases; J trimming: 5 bases; junction bases outside the gene matches: 10. Ten or more counts support this clonotype. Its antigen is currently unknown. A much larger clone lies a single base off, so this may be a read error. The TCR comes from an adult woman with Graves' disease, either hyperthyroidism or ophthalmopathy (not recorded which). V gene TRBV20-1 combines with J gene TRBJ2-5; TRBD2 matches at 11 bases. Sequences were obtained from peripheral blood or thyroid tissue (not recorded which). The CDR3 spells CSARIASGRSSETQYF. CDR3 coding DNA: TGCAGTGCTAGAATAGCTAGCGGGAGGTCTTCGGAGACCCAGTACTTC.